The present TCR beta chain was sequenced within a study of T cells after yellow fever vaccination. TCRdb ran MiXCR on the 5' RACE reads and lists one entry per CDR3 protein. The sample lists under 400,000 distinct CDR3 sequences, about 12% occurring once. This CDR3 region has 13 residues. Germline CDR1 reads MNHEY; CDR2 reads SMNVEV (reference sequence). Trimming stripped 2 bases from V and 4 bases from J, with 7 bases between. The chain links TRBV27 to TRBJ2-3, with unresolved D. The source was CD4+ T cells sorted from PBMCs, collected 15 days after the yellow fever booster vaccination. This sequence originates from a man younger than 35 who received the YFV17D yellow fever vaccine. The CDR3 spells CASSLRRPDTQYF. The CDR3 DNA reads as TGTGCCAGCAGTTTACGCCGTCCAGATACGCAGTATTTT.